This TCR beta chain derives from a study of T cell clonotyping in hematopoietic cell transplantation. About the research overall: Recipient samples before transplant were obtained post-cytoreduction.

The germline V gene encodes CDR1 LNHNV and CDR2 YYDKDF (reference sequence). V lost 5 bases and J 7 bases, leaving 8 bases between the germline ends. CDR3 length: 12 residues. Worth noting for this clone: Its antigen is not known.

The time point here: recipient sample about 28 days before transplant, after cytoreduction. Recipient blood drawn about 28 days pretransplant and days 30, 100, 180 after. Study conclusions and caveats: After transplant, recipient diversity fell while pathologically expanded clonotypes grew through day 180. Broader posttransplant TCR repertoire diversity was predicted by graft donor and pretransplant recipient Inverse Simpson Index values.

TCRdb keeps only in-frame clones here, not all; method: immunoSEQ multiplex PCR. The repertoire has 5,500 to 7,500 clones, 80% of them found once; the top ten carry more than 12%. This chain joins TRBV15 and TRBJ2-2; D is uncertain. The sequences come from peripheral blood mononuclear cells, collected before stem cell transplant. This clonotype was obtained from a woman aged 45-59 years with acute myeloid leukemia. Some clones in this sample may be carry-over from other donors' samples. The CDR3, as DNA: TGTGCCACCAGCCCGCCGAACGGGGAGCTGTTTTTT. It is translated as CATSPPNGELFF.